Listed below are T cell receptor beta chains from one sample, sequenced in a study of T cell responses to AZD1222 COVID-19 vaccine. The data were produced by immunoSEQ multiplex PCR, yet TCRdb's version contains in-frame clones alone and is incomplete. The profile shows around 130,000 clones, about 90% of them singletons. This sample comprised peripheral blood, obtained 28 days after the second dose of the MenACWY control vaccine. The origin of the receptors is an adult who received the MenACWY meningococcal vaccine as a control. Each CDR3 is given with its conserved first and last residue. A D gene is named only where the DNA matches it firmly. Clone size is stated in some rows and not others, as once, few, many or a class when expanded.

D gene: NA; J gene: TRBJ2-7; V gene: TRBV11-2; clone size: NA; CDR3 DNA: TGTGCCAGCAGCCCCCACTCCCCGTCAGGGCAGTACTTC; CDR3 protein: CASSPHSPSGQYF
D gene: NA; J gene: TRBJ1-5; V gene: TRBV28; clone size: NA; CDR3 DNA: TGTGCCAGCAGTCCGTATGTCCCGGGCAATCAGCCCCAGCATTTT; CDR3 protein: CASSPYVPGNQPQHF
D gene: NA; J gene: TRBJ1-5; V gene: TRBV12-3/TRBV12-4; clone size: NA; CDR3 DNA: TGTGCCAGCAGCGCTGGGGGAGTTCAGCCCCAGCATTTT; CDR3 protein: CASSAGGVQPQHF
D gene: TRBD2; J gene: TRBJ2-1; V gene: TRBV7-2; clone size: NA; CDR3 DNA: TGTGCCAGCAGCTTGGGAGGGTTCTATGAGCAGTTCTTC; CDR3 protein: CASSLGGFYEQFF
D gene: TRBD2; J gene: TRBJ2-7; V gene: TRBV7-9; clone size: once; CDR3 DNA: TGTGCCAGCAGCACGGGACTAGGAAACTACGAGCAGTACTTC; CDR3 protein: CASSTGLGNYEQYF
D gene: NA; J gene: TRBJ2-3; V gene: TRBV7-3; clone size: NA; CDR3 DNA: TGTGCCAGCAGCCCTGGGGGCCCGGCCACAGATACGCAGTATTTT; CDR3 protein: CASSPGGPATDTQYF
D gene: TRBD1; J gene: TRBJ2-7; V gene: TRBV7-9; clone size: NA; CDR3 DNA: TGTGCCACCGGTCGTGACAGGGGACCCCCTTACGAGCAGTACTTC; CDR3 protein: CATGRDRGPPYEQYF
D gene: NA; J gene: TRBJ1-1; V gene: TRBV7-2; clone size: NA; CDR3 DNA: TGTGCCAGCAGCTTAACGGGACGGATGAACACTGAAGCTTTCTTT; CDR3 protein: CASSLTGRMNTEAFF
D gene: NA; J gene: TRBJ1-6; V gene: TRBV9; clone size: NA; CDR3 DNA: TGTGCCAGCAGCCGTGCCAGGAGCTCCTATAATTCACCCCTCCACTTT; CDR3 protein: CASSRARSSYNSPLHF
D gene: TRBD1; J gene: TRBJ1-1; V gene: TRBV7-8; clone size: NA; CDR3 DNA: TGTGCCAGCAACACAGACAGGGGCACTGAAGCTTTCTTT; CDR3 protein: CASNTDRGTEAFF
D gene: TRBD1; J gene: TRBJ1-5; V gene: TRBV2; clone size: NA; CDR3 DNA: TGTGCCAGCGCACAGGGGGCGAATCAGCCCCAGCATTTT; CDR3 protein: CASAQGANQPQHF
D gene: TRBD1; J gene: TRBJ1-2; V gene: TRBV7-2; clone size: once; CDR3 DNA: TGTGCCAGCAGCCAACAGGGGGCCTATGGCTACACCTTC; CDR3 protein: CASSQQGAYGYTF
D gene: TRBD1; J gene: TRBJ2-3; V gene: TRBV9; clone size: NA; CDR3 DNA: TGTGCCAGCAGCGCCCAAATCGGGACAGGGGCAGATACGCAGTATTTT; CDR3 protein: CASSAQIGTGADTQYF
D gene: NA; J gene: TRBJ2-7; V gene: TRBV10-3; clone size: once; CDR3 DNA: TGTGCCATCAGTGAGGTGAGACAGAGCTCCTACGAGCAGTACTTC; CDR3 protein: CAISEVRQSSYEQYF
D gene: NA; J gene: TRBJ1-6; V gene: TRBV11-1; clone size: once; CDR3 DNA: TGTGCCAGCAGCTTCGGGCAGGGAAATTCACCCCTCCACTTT; CDR3 protein: CASSFGQGNSPLHF
D gene: TRBD1; J gene: TRBJ2-7; V gene: TRBV6-5; clone size: NA; CDR3 DNA: TGTGCCAGCAGTTACTCCCGGGACAGGGTCCACGAGCAGTACTTC; CDR3 protein: CASSYSRDRVHEQYF
D gene: TRBD1; J gene: TRBJ2-1; V gene: TRBV27; clone size: NA; CDR3 DNA: TGTGCCAGCACCATGGTGGGACAGGTCGGGAATGAGCAGTTCTTC; CDR3 protein: CASTMVGQVGNEQFF
D gene: NA; J gene: TRBJ1-2; V gene: TRBV6-2/TRBV6-3; clone size: NA; CDR3 DNA: TGTGCCAGCAGTAACGATGGCTATGGCTACACCTTC; CDR3 protein: CASSNDGYGYTF
D gene: TRBD1; J gene: TRBJ1-5; V gene: TRBV6-6; clone size: NA; CDR3 DNA: TGTGCCAGCACAGAACAGGGGGTCAATCAGCCCCAGCATTTT; CDR3 protein: CASTEQGVNQPQHF
D gene: NA; J gene: TRBJ1-1; V gene: TRBV19; clone size: NA; CDR3 DNA: TGTGCCAGTAGTACTTCTAGCACTGAAGCTTTCTTT; CDR3 protein: CASSTSSTEAFF
D gene: NA; J gene: TRBJ2-5; V gene: TRBV12-3/TRBV12-4; clone size: NA; CDR3 DNA: TGTGCCAGCAGTTTAGTGGGAGAGACCCAGTACTTC; CDR3 protein: CASSLVGETQYF
D gene: TRBD2; J gene: TRBJ2-7; V gene: TRBV9; clone size: NA; CDR3 DNA: TGTGCCAGCAGCGTAGGGCCTAGCGGGGCCCCCTCGAACGAGCAGTACTTC; CDR3 protein: CASSVGPSGAPSNEQYF
D gene: NA; J gene: TRBJ2-7; V gene: TRBV7-8; clone size: NA; CDR3 DNA: TGTGCCAGCAGCTTCGCACAAAACTCCTACGAGCAGTACTTC; CDR3 protein: CASSFAQNSYEQYF
D gene: TRBD1; J gene: TRBJ2-3; V gene: TRBV11-2; clone size: once; CDR3 DNA: TGTGCCAGCAGCTTGGGACAGGGCCGCACAGATACGCAGTATTTT; CDR3 protein: CASSLGQGRTDTQYF
D gene: TRBD1; J gene: TRBJ1-4; V gene: TRBV6-5; clone size: NA; CDR3 DNA: TGTGCCAGCAGTCCGGGACAGGGTGAAGGAGAAAAACTGTTTTTT; CDR3 protein: CASSPGQGEGEKLFF
D gene: NA; J gene: TRBJ1-6; V gene: TRBV19; clone size: NA; CDR3 DNA: TGTGCCAGTGAAAAAACAGGGTTCTATAATTCACCCCTCCACTTT; CDR3 protein: CASEKTGFYNSPLHF
D gene: NA; J gene: TRBJ2-2; V gene: TRBV7-3; clone size: NA; CDR3 DNA: TGTGCCAGCAGCTTGAACACCGGGGAGCTGTTTTTT; CDR3 protein: CASSLNTGELFF
D gene: TRBD1; J gene: TRBJ1-1; V gene: TRBV9; clone size: NA; CDR3 DNA: TGTGCCAGCAACCGACAGGGGGGCCTCGAAGCTTTCTTT; CDR3 protein: CASNRQGGLEAFF
D gene: NA; J gene: TRBJ2-5; V gene: TRBV19; clone size: NA; CDR3 DNA: TGTGCCAGTAGTATTGAGGGGCTGGAGACCCAGTACTTC; CDR3 protein: CASSIEGLETQYF
D gene: NA; J gene: TRBJ2-5; V gene: TRBV7-2; clone size: NA; CDR3 DNA: TGTGCCAGCAGACCGACACGCGCCCAAGAGACCCAGTACTTC; CDR3 protein: CASRPTRAQETQYF
D gene: NA; J gene: TRBJ1-1; V gene: TRBV28; clone size: NA; CDR3 DNA: TGTGCCAGCAGTTTGGCCCCTGGGGCTTGGGTTGTCACTGAAGCTTTCTTT; CDR3 protein: CASSLAPGAWVVTEAFF
D gene: NA; J gene: TRBJ2-2; V gene: TRBV30; clone size: NA; CDR3 DNA: TGTGCCTGGGGGGTCAAGTTCGGGGAGCTGTTTTTT; CDR3 protein: CAWGVKFGELFF
D gene: NA; J gene: TRBJ2-3; V gene: TRBV18; clone size: NA; CDR3 DNA: TGTGCCAGCTCACCTCCGGGACTTAGCACAGATACGCAGTATTTT; CDR3 protein: CASSPPGLSTDTQYF
D gene: NA; J gene: TRBJ2-2; V gene: TRBV7-8; clone size: NA; CDR3 DNA: TGTGCCGGCAAGGAGGGGGCGAACACCGGGGAGCTGTTTTTT; CDR3 protein: CAGKEGANTGELFF
D gene: NA; J gene: TRBJ2-3; V gene: TRBV11-2; clone size: NA; CDR3 DNA: TGTGCCAGCAGCCCAAGGGGGGGGACGACTAGCACAGATACGCAGTATTTT; CDR3 protein: CASSPRGGTTSTDTQYF
D gene: NA; J gene: TRBJ1-4; V gene: TRBV28; clone size: NA; CDR3 DNA: TGTGCCAGCAGGGGGCCTGGTGAAAAACTGTTTTTT; CDR3 protein: CASRGPGEKLFF
D gene: NA; J gene: TRBJ2-7; V gene: TRBV18; clone size: NA; CDR3 DNA: TGTGCCAGCTCACCCGCGCCATTAGGGGAGCAGTACTTC; CDR3 protein: CASSPAPLGEQYF
D gene: NA; J gene: TRBJ2-3; V gene: TRBV29-1; clone size: NA; CDR3 DNA: TGCAGCGTCAGTAGCCCTAGCACAGATACGCAGTATTTT; CDR3 protein: CSVSSPSTDTQYF
D gene: TRBD1; J gene: TRBJ1-1; V gene: TRBV5-1; clone size: once; CDR3 DNA: TGCGCCAGCAGCTTTGTAGGGGGCGGGACTGAAGCTTTCTTT; CDR3 protein: CASSFVGGGTEAFF
D gene: TRBD1; J gene: TRBJ1-1; V gene: TRBV28; clone size: once; CDR3 DNA: TGTGCCAGCAGTACCCCGACAGGGAGCGCTTTCTTT; CDR3 protein: CASSTPTGSAFF
D gene: TRBD1; J gene: TRBJ2-7; V gene: TRBV10-3; clone size: NA; CDR3 DNA: TGTGCCATCAGCGGGACAGGGAACCCTTACGAGCAGTACTTC; CDR3 protein: CAISGTGNPYEQYF
D gene: TRBD1; J gene: TRBJ1-3; V gene: TRBV19; clone size: many; CDR3 DNA: TGTGCCAGTAGTTTCCCACAGGGGCTTGCTGGAAACACCATATATTTT; CDR3 protein: CASSFPQGLAGNTIYF
D gene: TRBD1; J gene: TRBJ2-7; V gene: TRBV6-2/TRBV6-3; clone size: once; CDR3 DNA: TGTGCCAGCAGTTTTTGGACAGGTCTGGGGCTCGTCGAGCAGTACTTC; CDR3 protein: CASSFWTGLGLVEQYF
D gene: NA; J gene: TRBJ2-4; V gene: TRBV6-5; clone size: NA; CDR3 DNA: TGTGCCAGCAGGTCGGAGGGAAAAAACATTCAGTACTTC; CDR3 protein: CASRSEGKNIQYF
D gene: TRBD1; J gene: TRBJ1-2; V gene: TRBV28; clone size: NA; CDR3 DNA: TGTGCCAGCAGTTTAACTACCGGGACAGGGCTTCAACGGGCCTATGGCTACACCTTC; CDR3 protein: CASSLTTGTGLQRAYGYTF
D gene: NA; J gene: TRBJ1-5; V gene: TRBV12-3/TRBV12-4; clone size: NA; CDR3 DNA: TGTGCCAGCAGTCTAAATCAGCCCCAGCATTTT; CDR3 protein: CASSLNQPQHF
D gene: NA; J gene: TRBJ2-1; V gene: TRBV19; clone size: NA; CDR3 DNA: TGTGCCAGTAGTATTAAAGCTTACAATGAGCAGTTCTTC; CDR3 protein: CASSIKAYNEQFF
D gene: NA; J gene: TRBJ2-5; V gene: TRBV2; clone size: NA; CDR3 DNA: TGTGCCAGCAGTGACCCCCACCAAGAGACCCAGTACTTC; CDR3 protein: CASSDPHQETQYF
D gene: NA; J gene: TRBJ2-5; V gene: TRBV18; clone size: few; CDR3 DNA: TGTGCCAGCTCACTAACAGGAGGGGCCCAAGAGACCCAGTACTTC; CDR3 protein: CASSLTGGAQETQYF
D gene: NA; J gene: TRBJ2-3; V gene: TRBV5-1; clone size: NA; CDR3 DNA: TGCGCCAGCAGCTCTGGCCTAGCAGACACAGATACGCAGTATTTT; CDR3 protein: CASSSGLADTDTQYF
D gene: NA; J gene: TRBJ2-1; V gene: TRBV19; clone size: NA; CDR3 DNA: TGTGCCAGTAGTAAGGACAACCTTTACAATGAGCAGTTCTTC; CDR3 protein: CASSKDNLYNEQFF
D gene: TRBD1; J gene: TRBJ1-6; V gene: TRBV5-1; clone size: NA; CDR3 DNA: TGCGCCAGCAGCTTGGCCGGGACAGGGTATTCACCCCTCCACTTT; CDR3 protein: CASSLAGTGYSPLHF
D gene: NA; J gene: TRBJ2-5; V gene: TRBV11-2; clone size: NA; CDR3 DNA: TGTGCCAGCAGCTTAGTGAAAACGGGGGCGGTGGAGACCCAGTACTTC; CDR3 protein: CASSLVKTGAVETQYF
D gene: TRBD1; J gene: TRBJ1-2; V gene: TRBV3-1/TRBV3-2; clone size: NA; CDR3 DNA: TGTGCCAGCAGCCAAGAAGGGGGCGGCTATGGCTACACCTTC; CDR3 protein: CASSQEGGGYGYTF
D gene: TRBD1; J gene: TRBJ1-2; V gene: TRBV5-6; clone size: NA; CDR3 DNA: TGTGCCAGCAGCTTGCAGGGGGCGTCCTCCCACTATGGCTACACCTTC; CDR3 protein: CASSLQGASSHYGYTF
D gene: TRBD1; J gene: TRBJ1-1; V gene: TRBV19; clone size: NA; CDR3 DNA: TGTGCCAGTACAGGGGGCGGTACTGAAGCTTTCTTT; CDR3 protein: CASTGGGTEAFF
D gene: NA; J gene: TRBJ1-2; V gene: TRBV5-6; clone size: NA; CDR3 DNA: TGTGCCAGCAGCTTGGCAGGGGTAGACTATGGCTACACCTTC; CDR3 protein: CASSLAGVDYGYTF
D gene: NA; J gene: TRBJ1-4; V gene: TRBV5-1; clone size: NA; CDR3 DNA: TGCGCCAGCAGCTTGGTCGGGGCAACTAATGAAAAACTGTTTTTT; CDR3 protein: CASSLVGATNEKLFF
D gene: NA; J gene: TRBJ1-5; V gene: TRBV24-1; clone size: few; CDR3 DNA: TGTGCCACCAGTGGCGACATTTATAGCAATCAGCCCCAGCATTTT; CDR3 protein: CATSGDIYSNQPQHF
D gene: NA; J gene: TRBJ2-7; V gene: TRBV5-6; clone size: NA; CDR3 DNA: TGTGCCAGCAGCTTGGGACAAAGCTCCTACGAGCAGTACTTC; CDR3 protein: CASSLGQSSYEQYF